This T cell receptor (beta chain) emerged from a study of T cells in localized non-small cell lung cancer. Study conclusions and caveats: Adjacent lung was found to contain a median about 62 of the top 100 tumor clones.

The CDR3 loop spans 17 amino acids. Trimming cost V 4 bases and J 4 bases; bases outside gene matches: 10. Germline CDR1 LGHNA, CDR2 YNFKEQ. Sequenced by immunoSEQ multiplex PCR; TCRdb stores in-frame clones only, minus some. Among 25,000 to 35,000 clones listed, roughly 89% were seen once. Comment on this clone: Its antigen is as yet unknown.

The receptor was derived from a female donor of 60 years or more with stage I lung adenocarcinoma. The specimen was peripheral blood, collected before any cancer treatment. The chain uses TRBV4-2 and TRBJ2-3; 11 bases align to TRBD2. CDR3 amino acids: CASSREPIAGGADTQYF. The CDR3 DNA reads TGTGCCAGCAGCCGAGAGCCGATAGCGGGAGGGGCAGATACGCAGTATTTT.